This record concerns one TCR beta chain sequence. No antigen is known for it. Germline V lookup: CDR1 SGHNT, CDR2 YYREEE (reference sequence). The V and J ends lost 1 base and 3 bases, in that order; junction bases with no gene match: 7. The CDR3 spans 16 residues. The sample comes from a study of B cell selection in AIRE deficiency. The regulatory T cell sort gate was CD4+CD25hiCD127low/negative. Controls came from healthy donors unrelated to patients. In the original processing: Approximately 5.7x10^4 patient and 9.56x10^4 healthy donor TCRbeta sequences came from Tregs. The repertoire was sequenced with immunoSEQ multiplex PCR; TCRdb's copy has only in-frame clones and lacks some. V and J calls and clone size are as listed in that table; D and trimming were resolved from the DNA. The sample includes approximately 18,000 clones, 85% to 95% of them seen just once. Broader study findings: Shorter CDR3s marked shared Treg sequences, biased toward few non-templated insertions. With only TCRbeta sequenced, roughly 37% of shared healthy Treg sequences overlapped Tconv.

The TCR sequence derives from a human donor in good health. This chain joins TRBV5-4 and TRBJ2-1, with 7 bases lining up with TRBD2. The sequencing sample was made of CD4+CD25+ Tregs sorted from PBMCs. The CDR3 loop reads CASSLSRPSGYNEQFF. In DNA form, the CDR3 reads TGTGCCAGCAGCTTGAGTCGGCCTAGCGGCTACAATGAGCAGTTCTTC.